Listed here are 28 T cell receptor beta chains from one sample, sequenced in a study of cytomegalovirus exposure and HLA in healthy donors. The PCR made use of 60 Vbeta and 13 Jbeta primers. TCRdb's copy holds only in-frame clones and misses some; the assay was immunoSEQ multiplex PCR. Of some 160,000 clones in the sample, around 80% were seen once. Sequenced sample: PBMCs. These receptors came from a woman in her 40s in good health and CMV-seropositive.

V gene TRBV19 combines with J gene TRBJ2-1, with D possibly matching TRBD2 (6 bases). V dropped 6 bases and J dropped 0 bases, with 15 bases sitting between them. The germline V gene encodes CDR1 LNHDA and CDR2 SQIVND (reference sequence). This CDR3 region has 16 residues. For the CDR3, the DNA is TGTGCCAGTAGGCACTCTAGCGAAAGCTCCTACAATGAGCAGTTCTTC. Translating it yields CASRHSSESSYNEQFF.

The V call is TRBV28, the J call TRBJ1-3; D may be TRBD1 (5 bases). The CDR3 extends over 15 amino acids. The germline V gene encodes CDR1 MDHEN and CDR2 SYDVKM. V lost 6 bases, J lost 4 bases, and 16 bases lay in between. This chain's CDR3 is CASSPPQGGGNTIYF. The CDR3 DNA sequence: TGTGCCAGCAGCCCTCCGCAGGGAGGAGGAAACACCATATATTTT.

The chain couples TRBV21-1 to TRBJ1-4; the D call of TRBD1 is as the table states it, not checked on the DNA. TRBV21-1 is a documented pseudogene. This CDR3 comprises 17 residues. CDR3 sequence reads: CASKGDFYRDTNEKLFF. CDR3 nucleotides: TGTGCCAGCAAAGGGGATTTTTACAGGGACACTAATGAAAAACTGTTTTTT.

This rearrangement joins TRBV6-1 to TRBJ2-1; D is ambiguous. Per the germline V gene, CDR1 is MNHNS and CDR2 is SASEGT. Trimming took off 0 bases at V and 4 bases at J, with 7 bases between the two ends. The CDR3 length is 14 residues. CDR3 sequence: CASSEASVYNEQFF. The DNA of the CDR3 is TGTGCCAGCAGTGAAGCGTCGGTTTACAATGAGCAGTTCTTC.

This clone was observed a single time. The V gene is TRBV2, the J gene TRBJ1-1; 7 bases map to TRBD1. V lost 3 bases, J lost 4 bases, and 8 bases stayed unmatched. This CDR3 spans 15 amino acids. CDR1 and CDR2 from the germline V gene are SNHLY and FYNNEI. In nucleotides, the CDR3 is TGTGCCAGCAGTGAGACACAGGGGCGCGGCACTGAAGCTTTCTTT. Translating gives CASSETQGRGTEAFF.

This chain links TRBV28 with TRBJ2-7, with 9 bases identical to TRBD1. The germline CDR1 and CDR2 sequences are MDHEN and SYDVKM. Trimming removed 3 bases from V and 9 bases from J; junction bases left unmatched: 12. This CDR3 contains 15 residues. The CDR3 nucleotides read TGTGCCAGCAGTTTTGGGGACAGGGATGGGGGGAGGCAGTACTTC. This sequence encodes CASSFGDRDGGRQYF.

This clone was seen a few times. The chain uses TRBV7-9 and TRBJ2-7; 9 nucleotides agree with TRBD1. Germline V CDR1 and CDR2: SEHNR, FQNEAQ (reference sequence). CDR3 length: 15 residues. V lost 4 bases to trimming and J lost 0 bases; unmatched junction nucleotides: 4. The CDR3 sequence: CASSSRDRVSYEQYF. The CDR3 nucleotides read TGTGCCAGCAGCTCCCGGGACAGGGTCTCCTACGAGCAGTACTTC.

The chain employs TRBV6-1 and TRBJ1-5; D not certain. Trimming took off 4 bases at V and 4 bases at J, with 11 bases between the two ends. The CDR3 consists of 14 residues. Germline CDR1 MNHNS, CDR2 SASEGT. CDR3 bases: TGTGCCAGCAGTGCCTTTTCGGGTAATCAGCCCCAGCATTTT. Translating it yields CASSAFSGNQPQHF.

V gene TRBV30 combines with J gene TRBJ2-7; 10 bases fit TRBD2. The CDR3 extends over 13 amino acids. Germline CDR1 reads GTSNPN; CDR2 reads SVGIG (reference sequence). Unmatched junction bases numbered 9, after V lost 8 bases and J lost 5 bases. The CDR3: CAGEREGRNEQYF. CDR3 in DNA: TGTGCCGGAGAGCGGGAGGGCCGGAACGAGCAGTACTTC. Variable domain in full (rest from reference TRBV30 and TRBJ2-7): SQTIHQWPATLVQPVGSPLSLECTVEGTSNPNLYWYRQAAGRGLQLLFYSVGIGQISSEVPQNLSASRPQDRQFILSSKKLLLSDSGFYLCAGEREGRNEQYFGPGTRLTVT.

V and J are TRBV28 and TRBJ2-5, with TRBD1 matching 8 bases. Germline CDR1 MDHEN, CDR2 SYDVKM. The CDR3 is made up of 13 amino acids. The V and J ends lost 6 bases and 5 bases, in that order; junction bases with no gene match: 5. The CDR3 spells CASSPGGAETQYF. The DNA of the CDR3 is TGTGCCAGCAGCCCAGGGGGCGCGGAGACCCAGTACTTC.

The gene calls are TRBV28 and TRBJ1-6, with a possible D match to TRBD1 (6 bases). Germline lookup yields CDR1 MDHEN and CDR2 SYDVKM. V lost 5 bases and J 8 bases, leaving 22 bases between the germline ends. The CDR3 sequence is 17 residues long. CDR3 sequence (DNA): TGTGCCAGCAGTCCCACAGGGTTTCAACCCGATTATTCACCCCTCCACTTT. This codes for CASSPTGFQPDYSPLHF.

The rearrangement joins TRBV4-1 to TRBJ2-2; D is perhaps TRBD2 (6 bases). The ends were cut back, 0 bases at V and 2 bases at J, with 7 bases in the middle. CDR1 and CDR2 from the germline V gene are MGHRA and YSYEKL. The CDR3 runs 15 residues. The CDR3 here is CASSQEGLNTGELFF. The CDR3 bases are TGCGCCAGCAGCCAAGAGGGACTTAACACCGGGGAGCTGTTTTTT.

In DNA form, the CDR3 reads TGTGCCAGCAGTCAGGACAGGGAAGCTCAGCCCCAGCATTTT. This codes for CASSQDREAQPQHF. The genes are TRBV2 and TRBJ1-5, with 8 bases aligning to TRBD1. The CDR3 runs to 14 residues. CDR1 SNHLY and CDR2 FYNNEI come from the germline V gene. After removal of 5 bases from V and 6 bases from J, the junction contained 6 bases not matched to a gene.

The chain employs TRBV6-5 and TRBJ1-1, with 8 bases identical to TRBD1. Germline CDR1 reads MNHEY; CDR2 reads SVGAGI. The junction had 12 bases not matched to a gene; V was cut back by 6 bases and J by 6 bases. This CDR3 spans 15 amino acids. CDR3 DNA: TGTGCCAGCAGACCGGACAGGGTAGGGATCGCTGAAGCTTTCTTT. It encodes CASRPDRVGIAEAFF.

The rearrangement uses TRBV28 and TRBJ2-7; TRBD2 matches at 7 bases. Germline-derived CDR1 and CDR2 are MDHEN and SYDVKM. V shed 7 bases, J shed 2 bases, and the junction held 11 bases outside the gene matches. CDR3 size: 15 residues. In DNA form, the CDR3 reads TGTGCCAGCATCCCCTCGGGGGGAGGGCCCTACGAGCAGTACTTC. It translates to CASIPSGGGPYEQYF. The full variable domain, completed using reference TRBV28 and TRBJ2-7, is DVKVTQSSRYLVKRTGEKVFLECVQDMDHENMFWYRQDPGLGLRLIYFSYDVKMKEKGDIPEGYSVSREKKERFSLILESASTNQTSMYLCASIPSGGGPYEQYFGPGTRLTVT.

The chain uses TRBV4-2 and TRBJ1-2; 7 bases are a match to TRBD1. Trimming at V came to 2 bases and at J to 4 bases, leaving 4 bases not matched to a gene. Germline V gene lookup returns CDR1 LGHNA and CDR2 YNFKEQ. The CDR3 is 14 amino acids. This chain's CDR3 is CASSQTGVGYGYTF. CDR3 coding DNA: TGTGCCAGCAGCCAAACAGGGGTCGGCTATGGCTACACCTTC.

V is TRBV7-6 and J is TRBJ1-2, with D perhaps matching TRBD1 (5 bases). Trimming left V 5 bases short and J 4 bases short, with 11 bases between. Germline V gives CDR1 SGHVS, CDR2 FNYEAQ. The CDR3 has 13 amino acids. CDR3 DNA sequence: TGTGCCAGCAGCCTCGGGACTTCCTATGGCTACACCTTC. This gives the protein CASSLGTSYGYTF.

This chain links TRBV5-5 with TRBJ2-3; weak D call: TRBD2 (5 bases). The V gene's germline CDR1 is SGHKS and CDR2 YYEKEE (reference sequence). This CDR3 contains 15 residues. Between the trimmed V and J ends, which lost 2 bases and 3 bases, there was a span of 13 bases. CDR3 nucleotides: TGTGCCAGCAGCTTTCGGGGTTTACGGACAGATACGCAGTATTTT. The encoded protein is CASSFRGLRTDTQYF.

This clone was detected only a few times. The chain recombines TRBV5-1 with TRBJ2-2; 10 bases are shared with TRBD2. There are 16 residues in the CDR3. Unmatched junction bases numbered 5, after V lost 0 bases and J lost 6 bases. Germline values: CDR1 SGHRS, CDR2 YFSETQ. CDR3 residues: CASSLDPAGGPGELFF. CDR3 in DNA: TGCGCCAGCAGCTTGGATCCAGCGGGGGGGCCCGGGGAGCTGTTTTTT.

The chain has TRBV7-3 and TRBJ2-1; tentatively, D is TRBD2 (6 bases). The CDR3 covers 15 residues. Trimming shortened V by 3 bases and J by 4 bases, and 13 bases separated the two germline ends. Per the germline V gene, CDR1 is SGHTA and CDR2 is FQGTGA. The CDR3 reads CASSLRDAPYNEQFF. The CDR3 DNA is TGTGCCAGCAGCTTGCGGGACGCTCCATACAATGAGCAGTTCTTC.

The genes are TRBV7-6 and TRBJ1-1, with 7 positions matching TRBD1. Trimming at V came to 5 bases and at J to 8 bases, leaving 5 bases not matched to a gene. The CDR3 sequence is 12 residues long. Per germline, CDR1 SGHVS and CDR2 FNYEAQ. The CDR3, as DNA: TGTGCCAGCAGCCTCAGGGACAGCGAAGCTTTCTTT. It specifies CASSLRDSEAFF.

The V call is TRBV28, the J call TRBJ2-1; the D gene is possibly TRBD1 (7 bases). The CDR3 has 15 amino acids. Germline loops: CDR1 MDHEN, CDR2 SYDVKM. Between the trimmed V and J ends, which lost 7 bases and 4 bases, there was a span of 17 bases. CDR3 sequence reads: CASTPTGRRYNEQFF. The DNA of the CDR3 is TGTGCCAGCACCCCGACAGGGAGGAGATACAATGAGCAGTTCTTC.

The CDR3 region has the DNA TGTGCCAGCGGGGACTTCTACGAGCAGTACTTC. Protein product: CASGDFYEQYF. The chain couples TRBV7-2 to TRBJ2-7, with TRBD2 as a possible D gene (6 bases). The V and J ends lost 8 bases and 3 bases respectively, with 8 bases between them. CDR3 length equals 11 residues. Germline V gene lookup returns CDR1 SGHTA and CDR2 FQGNSA.

In this sample, this clone turned up a few times. As DNA, the CDR3 is TGCAGCGTTGAGACAGGTTGGGGAAACGAGGGCTACGAGCAGTACTTC. This encodes CSVETGWGNEGYEQYF. The chain recombines TRBV29-1 with TRBJ2-7, with D possibly TRBD1 on 6 matching bases. Trimming stripped 3 bases from V and 3 bases from J, with 21 bases between. This CDR3 is 16 amino acids long. Germline assignment: CDR1 SQVTM and CDR2 ANQGSEA.

The gene calls are TRBV6-5 and TRBJ2-1; TRBD2 aligns across 8 bases. The CDR3 loop spans 16 amino acids. V was clipped by 1 base and J by 4 bases; unmatched bases: 6. Looked up from germline, CDR1 is MNHEY and CDR2 is SVGAGI. The CDR3 loop is CASSYYSGEVYNEQFF. CDR3 in DNA: TGTGCCAGCAGTTACTATAGCGGGGAAGTATACAATGAGCAGTTCTTC.

This clone was counted only a few times. The chain carries TRBV19 and TRBJ1-4; D is ambiguous. The germline gives CDR1 LNHDA, CDR2 SQIVND (reference sequence). V was cut by 6 bases and J by 0 bases, with 11 bases left in between. The CDR3 runs to 15 residues. The CDR3 region has the DNA TGTGCCAGTAGAGTTTCGGGAACAACTAATGAAAAACTGTTTTTT. This sequence encodes CASRVSGTTNEKLFF.

V and J are TRBV6-5 and TRBJ2-1, with 8 bases fitting TRBD2. CDR1 is MNHEY, CDR2 SVGAGI, per germline. This CDR3 region has 15 residues. J gave up 0 bases and V 2 bases, and 0 bases lay outside the gene matches. The CDR3 reads CASSYSGGSYNEQFF. The CDR3 nucleotides read TGTGCCAGCAGTTACAGCGGGGGCTCCTACAATGAGCAGTTCTTC.

The rearrangement joins TRBV7-9 to TRBJ1-5, with 10 positions matching TRBD1. J lost 5 bases, V lost 5 bases, and 9 bases had no gene match. Germline assignment: CDR1 SEHNR and CDR2 FQNEAQ (reference sequence). This CDR3 comprises 16 residues. The CDR3 reads CASSHRDRGTHQPQHF. The CDR3 DNA is TGTGCCAGCAGCCACCGGGACAGGGGAACCCATCAGCCCCAGCATTTT.